Described below is a single T cell receptor beta chain sequence and its context. Its antigen is not known. The data are from a study of cytomegalovirus exposure and HLA in healthy donors. Study background: A subsequent analysis reported that the 100 to 150 validation repertoires were produced on the same platform that had also been used for the approximately 710 first-cohort repertoires. Whole-study results and caveats: Published work reported that the classifier diagnosed cytomegalovirus status with high specificity and sensitivity. The study recorded 164 TCR beta chains that were cytomegalovirus-associated.

V was clipped by 6 bases and J by 1 base, with 13 bases between them. This CDR3 is built from 16 residues. Germline V gene lookup returns CDR1 ENHRY and CDR2 SYGVKD. Sequenced by immunoSEQ multiplex PCR; TCRdb stores in-frame clones only, minus some. The sample consists of hundreds of thousands of clones, roughly 88% of them appearing once. The clonotype originates from a young woman in good health and CMV-seronegative. The chain employs TRBV10-3 and TRBJ2-6; perhaps TRBD1 as D (6 bases). Source material: PBMCs. CDR3 in amino acids: CAIRREGESGANVLTF. The CDR3 DNA is TGTGCCATCAGGCGAGAGGGGGAATCTGGGGCCAACGTCCTGACTTTC.